This is a list of T cell receptor beta chains from one sample in a study of T cell responses to AZD1222 COVID-19 vaccine. The repertoire was sequenced with immunoSEQ multiplex PCR; TCRdb's copy has only in-frame clones and lacks some. The sample has more than 150,000 clones, 94% seen once. Sequences were derived from peripheral blood, sampled on day 0 of AZD1222 vaccination. These receptors all stem from an adult in good health. Both conserved end residues are part of each CDR3. D genes are given only for firm matches. For some rows the clone size is stated as once, few or many, or as a class when expanded; others skip it.

V gene: TRBV30
J gene: TRBJ2-7
clone size: -
D gene: TRBD1
CDR3 DNA: TGTGCCTGGAGGGCCGGGACAGCCTACGAGCAGTACTTC
CDR3 protein: CAWRAGTAYEQYF

V gene: TRBV6-4
J gene: TRBJ2-1
clone size: -
D gene: TRBD2
CDR3 DNA: TGTGCCAGCAGTGACAATGGGATAGCGGGAGGGAGGTCCTACAATGAGCAGTTCTTC
CDR3 protein: CASSDNGIAGGRSYNEQFF

V gene: TRBV30
J gene: TRBJ2-5
clone size: -
D gene: -
CDR3 DNA: TGTGCCTGGAGTGGCGGCAGCCCAGAGACCCAGTACTTC
CDR3 protein: CAWSGGSPETQYF

V gene: TRBV12-5
J gene: TRBJ1-4
clone size: -
D gene: TRBD1
CDR3 DNA: TGTGCTAGTGGTCTCGGGACAGGGACTGAAAAACTGTTTTTT
CDR3 protein: CASGLGTGTEKLFF

V gene: TRBV7-9
J gene: TRBJ1-1
clone size: -
D gene: -
CDR3 DNA: TGTGCCAGCAGCTCCCTTGGCGGCCGTTCGGTGGAAGCTTTCTTT
CDR3 protein: CASSSLGGRSVEAFF

V gene: TRBV27
J gene: TRBJ2-7
clone size: -
D gene: -
CDR3 DNA: TGTGCCAGCAGTTTAATTGCGGGCCCCTACGAGCAGTACTTC
CDR3 protein: CASSLIAGPYEQYF

V gene: TRBV12-5
J gene: TRBJ2-3
clone size: once
D gene: -
CDR3 DNA: TGTGCTAGTGGACAACCCTCGGGAGCTGGGTCAGATACGCAGTATTTT
CDR3 protein: CASGQPSGAGSDTQYF

V gene: TRBV4-2
J gene: TRBJ1-1
clone size: -
D gene: -
CDR3 DNA: TGTGCCAGCAGCCAAGCCCCGGGGGTTCAAATGGCGAACACTGAAGCTTTCTTT
CDR3 protein: CASSQAPGVQMANTEAFF

V gene: TRBV5-4
J gene: TRBJ2-5
clone size: once
D gene: TRBD2
CDR3 DNA: TGTGCCAGCAGCAGGAGCGGGAGTGGGGAGACCCAGTACTTC
CDR3 protein: CASSRSGSGETQYF

V gene: TRBV6-5
J gene: TRBJ1-2
clone size: -
D gene: -
CDR3 DNA: TGTGCCTCTCTTACCCCCCGATTGGAAGGCTACACCTTC
CDR3 protein: CASLTPRLEGYTF

V gene: TRBV5-1
J gene: TRBJ2-3
clone size: -
D gene: -
CDR3 DNA: TGCGCCAGCAGCTCGAAGGGGCAGTCCACAGATACGCAGTATTTT
CDR3 protein: CASSSKGQSTDTQYF

V gene: TRBV6-5
J gene: TRBJ2-1
clone size: once
D gene: -
CDR3 DNA: TGTGCCAGTGATGGGGGGCTCTACAATGAGCAGTTCTTC
CDR3 protein: CASDGGLYNEQFF

V gene: TRBV4-2
J gene: TRBJ2-1
clone size: -
D gene: -
CDR3 DNA: TGTGCCAGCAGCCAAAGTATGACCCACTCAGAAAATGAGCAGTTCTTC
CDR3 protein: CASSQSMTHSENEQFF

V gene: TRBV20-1
J gene: TRBJ2-1
clone size: few
D gene: -
CDR3 DNA: TGCAGTGCACGAGAGAGCAATGAGCAGTTCTTC
CDR3 protein: CSARESNEQFF

V gene: TRBV19
J gene: TRBJ1-1
clone size: -
D gene: TRBD1
CDR3 DNA: TGTGCCAGTAGTATCGGGACAGTCGAAGCTTTCTTT
CDR3 protein: CASSIGTVEAFF

V gene: TRBV18
J gene: TRBJ1-6
clone size: -
D gene: TRBD1
CDR3 DNA: TGTGCCAGCTCACTGAGACAGGGGGAAAATTCACCCCTCCACTTT
CDR3 protein: CASSLRQGENSPLHF

V gene: TRBV12-3/TRBV12-4
J gene: TRBJ2-1
clone size: -
D gene: -
CDR3 DNA: TGTGCCAGCAGTCCCCGTAATGAGCAGTTCTTC
CDR3 protein: CASSPRNEQFF

V gene: TRBV9
J gene: TRBJ2-2
clone size: -
D gene: -
CDR3 DNA: TGTGCCAGCAGCGTAGTCTCGAACACCGGGGAGCTGTTTTTT
CDR3 protein: CASSVVSNTGELFF

V gene: TRBV11-3
J gene: TRBJ1-1
clone size: -
D gene: -
CDR3 DNA: TGTGCCAGCAGCTGCGAAAGGAACACTGAAGCTTTCTTT
CDR3 protein: CASSCERNTEAFF

V gene: TRBV19
J gene: TRBJ2-1
clone size: -
D gene: -
CDR3 DNA: TGTGCCAGTAGTATAGGGAAGCTGGGGGAGCAGTTCTTC
CDR3 protein: CASSIGKLGEQFF

V gene: TRBV30
J gene: TRBJ1-1
clone size: -
D gene: -
CDR3 DNA: TGTGCCTGGAGGAACAAGCTGAACACTGAAGCTTTCTTT
CDR3 protein: CAWRNKLNTEAFF

V gene: TRBV27
J gene: TRBJ2-1
clone size: once
D gene: TRBD2
CDR3 DNA: TGTGCCAGCAGTTTATCTAGCGGGAGGCGCGATGAGCAGTTCTTC
CDR3 protein: CASSLSSGRRDEQFF

V gene: TRBV6-5
J gene: TRBJ2-7
clone size: -
D gene: -
CDR3 DNA: TGTGCCAGCAGCCCGAGCGGAGTCTACGAGCAGTACTTC
CDR3 protein: CASSPSGVYEQYF

V gene: TRBV20-1
J gene: TRBJ2-1
clone size: -
D gene: -
CDR3 DNA: TGCAGTGCTAGCGATTACAATGAGCAGTTCTTC
CDR3 protein: CSASDYNEQFF

V gene: TRBV5-5
J gene: TRBJ2-1
clone size: -
D gene: -
CDR3 DNA: TGTGCCAGCAGAGCGGTGCAGGGCGATGAGCAGTTCTTC
CDR3 protein: CASRAVQGDEQFF

V gene: TRBV5-1
J gene: TRBJ1-6
clone size: -
D gene: -
CDR3 DNA: TGCGCCAGCAGCTTGGTTGGGGGCTCCTATAATTCACCCCTCCACTTT
CDR3 protein: CASSLVGGSYNSPLHF

V gene: TRBV5-1
J gene: TRBJ1-5
clone size: -
D gene: -
CDR3 DNA: TGCGCCAGCAGCTTGGAAGGGGGGGGTCAGCCCCAGCATTTT
CDR3 protein: CASSLEGGGQPQHF

V gene: TRBV6-1
J gene: TRBJ1-5
clone size: -
D gene: -
CDR3 DNA: TGTGCCAGCAGTGAACACGGGGCCCCACATCAGCCCCAGCATTTT
CDR3 protein: CASSEHGAPHQPQHF

V gene: TRBV28
J gene: TRBJ2-1
clone size: -
D gene: -
CDR3 DNA: TGTGCCAGCAGGCCAAGGAGTTACCCCCCCAATGAGCAGTTCTTC
CDR3 protein: CASRPRSYPPNEQFF

V gene: TRBV7-3
J gene: TRBJ2-3
clone size: -
D gene: -
CDR3 DNA: TGTGCCAGCAGCCTAAAACCCGGCAATACGCAGTATTTT
CDR3 protein: CASSLKPGNTQYF

V gene: TRBV7-2
J gene: TRBJ2-5
clone size: -
D gene: TRBD2
CDR3 DNA: TGTGCCAGCAGCTTTTTAGCGGGAGGCGGGCAAGAGACCCAGTACTTC
CDR3 protein: CASSFLAGGGQETQYF

V gene: TRBV7-8
J gene: TRBJ1-5
clone size: -
D gene: -
CDR3 DNA: TGTGCCAGCAGCCCACTCAGTAGCCAGCCCCAGCATTTT
CDR3 protein: CASSPLSSQPQHF

V gene: TRBV6-5
J gene: TRBJ2-7
clone size: -
D gene: TRBD2
CDR3 DNA: TGTGCCACCTTACTAGCGGGAGGGCGTTGGGAGCAGTACTTC
CDR3 protein: CATLLAGGRWEQYF

V gene: TRBV7-9
J gene: TRBJ1-6
clone size: -
D gene: TRBD1
CDR3 DNA: TGTGCCAGCAGCTTAGATCGGGACAGAAGAAATTCACCCCTCCACTTT
CDR3 protein: CASSLDRDRRNSPLHF

V gene: TRBV5-1
J gene: TRBJ2-1
clone size: -
D gene: -
CDR3 DNA: TGCGCCAGCACCCCCGGCGGCAGCAAATACAATGAGCAGTTCTTC
CDR3 protein: CASTPGGSKYNEQFF

V gene: TRBV2
J gene: TRBJ1-1
clone size: -
D gene: -
CDR3 DNA: TGTGCCAGCAGTGAAATTAGAAAAGAAACTGAAGCTTTCTTT
CDR3 protein: CASSEIRKETEAFF

V gene: TRBV6-2/TRBV6-3
J gene: TRBJ1-1
clone size: -
D gene: -
CDR3 DNA: TGTGCCAGCAGTTACTCGTATGGGATCACTGAAGCTTTCTTT
CDR3 protein: CASSYSYGITEAFF

V gene: TRBV29-1
J gene: TRBJ1-1
clone size: -
D gene: -
CDR3 DNA: TGCAGCGTTAGGCTATTCGATAGGAACACTGAAGCTTTCTTT
CDR3 protein: CSVRLFDRNTEAFF

V gene: TRBV4-1
J gene: TRBJ1-1
clone size: -
D gene: -
CDR3 DNA: TGCGCCAGCAGCCAAGGGTTCGCGGTGATCGCCAACACTGAAGCTTTCTTT
CDR3 protein: CASSQGFAVIANTEAFF

V gene: TRBV5-4
J gene: TRBJ2-2
clone size: -
D gene: TRBD2
CDR3 DNA: TGTGCCAGCAGCTTGGATAGGACTAGCGGGAGGGGCACCGGGGAGCTGTTTTTT
CDR3 protein: CASSLDRTSGRGTGELFF

V gene: TRBV18
J gene: TRBJ1-5
clone size: -
D gene: -
CDR3 DNA: TGTGCCAGCTCACCCGGCAATCAGCCCCAGCATTTT
CDR3 protein: CASSPGNQPQHF

V gene: TRBV12-5
J gene: TRBJ2-3
clone size: -
D gene: -
CDR3 DNA: TGTGCTAGTGGCCTCCGGGCCAAAAATACGCAGTATTTT
CDR3 protein: CASGLRAKNTQYF

V gene: TRBV7-9
J gene: TRBJ1-1
clone size: -
D gene: -
CDR3 DNA: TGTGCCGCCACGAACACTGAAGCTTTCTTT
CDR3 protein: CAATNTEAFF

V gene: TRBV19
J gene: TRBJ1-1
clone size: -
D gene: -
CDR3 DNA: TGTGCCAGTAGCAAGGGGGGCGTCCCTGAAGCTTTCTTT
CDR3 protein: CASSKGGVPEAFF

V gene: TRBV5-1
J gene: TRBJ1-1
clone size: few
D gene: -
CDR3 DNA: TGCGCCAGCAGCCTTCTCCCCGGGACACCGAACACTGAAGCTTTCTTT
CDR3 protein: CASSLLPGTPNTEAFF

V gene: TRBV6-2/TRBV6-3
J gene: TRBJ2-2
clone size: -
D gene: -
CDR3 DNA: TGTGCCAGCAGACCTACTCACGGGGAGCTGTTTTTT
CDR3 protein: CASRPTHGELFF

V gene: TRBV15
J gene: TRBJ1-5
clone size: -
D gene: -
CDR3 DNA: TGTGCCACCAGCAGGGAACGAGGGGATCAGCCCCAGCATTTT
CDR3 protein: CATSRERGDQPQHF

V gene: TRBV20-1
J gene: TRBJ1-6
clone size: -
D gene: TRBD1
CDR3 DNA: TGCAGTGCTAGTAAGACAGGGGTCAATTCACCCCTCCACTTT
CDR3 protein: CSASKTGVNSPLHF

V gene: TRBV19
J gene: TRBJ1-4
clone size: -
D gene: -
CDR3 DNA: TGTGCCAGTAGTTCGAAGGGCAGCTTTAATGAAAAACTGTTTTTT
CDR3 protein: CASSSKGSFNEKLFF

V gene: TRBV19
J gene: TRBJ2-1
clone size: -
D gene: TRBD2
CDR3 DNA: TGTGCCAGTAGCGGACTAGGGCGGAATGAGCAGTTCTTC
CDR3 protein: CASSGLGRNEQFF